This TCR beta chain emerged from a study of OX40 agonist ivuxolimab in advanced cancers. Background on the study: Therapy given before enrollment (anti-PD-1, anti-PD-L1 or anti-CTLA-4) was allowed, and around 40% had some.

In germline, CDR1 is LNHDA, CDR2 SQIVND (reference sequence). V lost 2 bases and J lost 0, with 7 bases in between. The CDR3 length is 14 residues. Profiled with immunoSEQ multiplex PCR; TCRdb holds only in-frame clones, not every one. Among 77,000 or so clones, more than 85% were seen once, and the ten largest hold 8.5% to 10%. Sequenced here: CD4+ or CD8+ T cells sorted from blood, sampled in a trial of the OX40 agonist ivuxolimab. The chain employs TRBV19 and TRBJ1-1, with unresolved D. The sequence came from an adult with an advanced solid tumor such as melanoma, head and neck, liver or kidney cancer. The CDR3 region is CASSINGMNTEAFF. In DNA form, the CDR3 reads TGTGCCAGTAGTATAAATGGTATGAACACTGAAGCTTTCTTT.